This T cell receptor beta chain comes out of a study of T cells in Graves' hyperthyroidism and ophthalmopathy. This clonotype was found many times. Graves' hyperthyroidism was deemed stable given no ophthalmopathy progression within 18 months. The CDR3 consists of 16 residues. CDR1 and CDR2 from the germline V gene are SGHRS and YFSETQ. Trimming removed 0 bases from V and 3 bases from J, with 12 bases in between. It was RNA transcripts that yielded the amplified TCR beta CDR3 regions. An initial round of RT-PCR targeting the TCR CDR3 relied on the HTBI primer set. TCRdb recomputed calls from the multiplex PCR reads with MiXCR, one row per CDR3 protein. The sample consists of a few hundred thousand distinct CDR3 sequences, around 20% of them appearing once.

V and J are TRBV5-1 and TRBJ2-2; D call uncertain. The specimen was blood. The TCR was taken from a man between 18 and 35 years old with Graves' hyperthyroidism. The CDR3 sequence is CASSLAGAVDTGELFF. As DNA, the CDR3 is TGCGCCAGCAGCTTGGCCGGCGCAGTAGACACCGGGGAGCTGTTTTTT.